This is a list of T cell receptor beta chains from one sample in a study of patients and donors after allogeneic stem cell transplantation. MiXCR, run by TCRdb on the RT-PCR reads, gives a single entry per CDR3 protein. The table has around 200,000 distinct CDR3 sequences, around two fifths seen once; the top ten hold 11%. The sequencing sample was made of blood, either unsorted or a sorted T cell fraction (not recorded which). The receptors were sampled from a human donor who was either an allogeneic HSCT recipient or a stem cell or donor lymphocyte infusion donor (not recorded which). It is not recorded whose cells these are; they may come from a transplant donor. Each CDR3 is given with its conserved first and last residue. Size is omitted from some rows. Given values are once, few, many or a class for expanded clones.

>TRBJ1-1|TRBV7-9|-
CASSLVQGATEAFF
>TRBJ2-7|TRBV29-1|few
CSAGQSSYEQYF
>TRBJ1-5|TRBV12-3/TRBV12-4|-
CASRRQGSQPQHF
>TRBJ2-5|TRBV7-9|-
CASSLAFEAETQYF
>TRBJ2-3|TRBV28|few
CASSLVGPDTQYF
>TRBJ2-1|TRBV10-2|-
CASRALAGGSYNEQFF
>TRBJ2-7|TRBV28|-
CASRIGQYYEQYF
>TRBJ1-3|TRBV6-5|few
CATGVSGNTIYF
>TRBJ1-5|TRBV20-1|few
CSASWGSYSNQPQHF
>TRBJ2-6|TRBV20-1|few
CSAYTGFSGANVLTF
>TRBJ1-6|TRBV5-1|-
CASSSRPGTTNSPLHF
>TRBJ2-2|TRBV5-5|few
CASSLVRGGTGELFF
>TRBJ1-5|TRBV7-2|-
CASSPWGEYSNQPQHF
>TRBJ1-5|TRBV27|once
CASSSFPGTGTGNQPQHF
>TRBJ2-1|TRBV20-1|-
CSAPRTSENNEQFF
>TRBJ1-2|TRBV5-6|-
CASSLADRGVCGYTF
>TRBJ2-1|TRBV6-6|-
CASRSTGSYNEQFF
>TRBJ1-1|TRBV5-1|-
CASSVGPARVNTEAFF
>TRBJ2-7|TRBV3-1|-
CASSAGRGEQYF
>TRBJ1-5|TRBV18|-
CASSPLGGDQPQHF
>TRBJ2-5|TRBV29-1|-
CSGRQRETQYF
>TRBJ2-1|TRBV18|few
CASSAQGVNEQFF
>TRBJ2-7|TRBV5-1|-
CASSLDIRGVSEQYF
>TRBJ2-7|TRBV4-1|-
CASSQAPLGVGEQYF
>TRBJ2-7|TRBV15|-
CATSVSRGPYEQYF
>TRBJ2-7|TRBV20-1|-
CSARDPGQGLSYEQYF
>TRBJ1-1|TRBV24-1|few
CATRDWTNTEAFF
>TRBJ1-4|TRBV4-1|-
CASSQDANEKLFF
>TRBJ2-5|TRBV12-3/TRBV12-4|few
CASRPTGVETQYF
>TRBJ1-2|TRBV2|-
CASCELGGSYGYTF
>TRBJ1-2|TRBV20-1|many
CSARVVRAGYTF
>TRBJ1-5|TRBV15|few
CATSSDRVQPQHF
>TRBJ2-5|TRBV29-1|-
CSVVGQGEETQYF
>TRBJ1-5|TRBV4-1|-
CASSQEVRQPQHF
>TRBJ1-6|TRBV12-3/TRBV12-4|-
CASSLTGSDSPLHF
>TRBJ2-1|TRBV9|-
CASSVDPTRGTEQFF
>TRBJ1-3|TRBV3-1|few
CASRPGTAGNTIYF
>TRBJ1-5|TRBV3-1|-
CASSQGPVQPQHF
>TRBJ1-2|TRBV12-3/TRBV12-4|-
CASSLIQGGGDGYTF
>TRBJ1-3|TRBV5-1|-
CASSRGAEGNTIYF
>TRBJ1-1|TRBV6-1|-
CASSEFVRRRDAEAFF
>TRBJ1-2|TRBV12-3/TRBV12-4|-
CASRGVRSTINYGYTF
>TRBJ1-1|TRBV7-9|few
CASSLRPGAYTEAFF
>TRBJ1-2|TRBV20-1|few
CRITGGEGYTF
>TRBJ2-2|TRBV5-1|-
CASSWDRANTGELFF
>TRBJ1-1|TRBV12-3/TRBV12-4|few
CASKIRENTEAFF
>TRBJ1-1|TRBV9|-
CASSPRRRNTEAFF
>TRBJ1-5|TRBV15|-
CATSRVWMGRQGSNQPQHF
>TRBJ1-5|TRBV18|-
CASSLRVHSNQPQHF
>TRBJ1-5|TRBV28|-
CASSIPTDDNQPQHF
>TRBJ2-6|TRBV27|few
CASSLLASGANVLTF
>TRBJ2-4|TRBV5-5|few
CASSLGPRASAKNIQYF
>TRBJ2-1|TRBV18|-
CASSLLDVSYNEQFF
>TRBJ1-6|TRBV27|few
CATRTAFSYNSPLHF
>TRBJ1-1|TRBV28|-
CASSLFGQGSNVLSFF
>TRBJ2-2|TRBV2|-
CASSEWLANTGELFF
>TRBJ2-7|TRBV9|once
CASSVDWTRSYEQYF
>TRBJ1-1|TRBV4-1|once
CASSQGQGTEAFF
>TRBJ1-6|TRBV7-2|-
CASSPGAPRNSPLHF
>TRBJ1-3|TRBV6-2/TRBV6-3|many
CASRRDIGNTIYF